This is a list of T cell receptor beta chains from one sample in a study of cytotoxic CD8 clonotypes in ibrutinib-treated CLL. Only in-frame clones appear in the TCRdb table, and some are missing; sequencing was by immunoSEQ multiplex PCR. This table holds about 140,000 clones, approximately 77% found once. Sequences were derived from PBMCs, sampled after 12 months of ibrutinib treatment. The receptors originated from a human donor with chronic lymphocytic leukemia. Both conserved end residues are part of each CDR3. A D gene is named only where the DNA matches it firmly. Clone size is shown for a subset of rows, as once, few, many or a class of expanded clone.

V	size	D	J	CDR3	DNA
TRBV11-1	few	NA	TRBJ2-1	CASSLVKLGGEQFF	TGTGCCAGCAGCTTAGTGAAATTGGGGGGTGAGCAGTTCTTC
TRBV4-3	NA	NA	TRBJ2-3	CASSQDDLRLDTQYF	TGCGCCAGCAGCCAAGATGACCTACGATTGGATACGCAGTATTTT
TRBV27	NA	NA	TRBJ2-6	CASSLIHSGANVLTF	TGTGCCAGCAGTTTAATTCACTCTGGGGCCAACGTCCTGACTTTC
TRBV7-9	many	TRBD2	TRBJ2-7	CASRLLAGGPLSCYEQYF	TGTGCCAGTAGACTATTAGCGGGAGGCCCCCTATCGTGCTACGAGCAGTACTTC
TRBV7-2	NA	NA	TRBJ2-6	CASSLSKTGANVLTF	TGTGCCAGCAGCTTATCCAAAACCGGGGCCAACGTCCTGACTTTC
TRBV6-5	few	NA	TRBJ1-3	CASSYSSQMSGNTIYF	TGTGCCAGCAGTTACTCCTCCCAAATGAGCGGAAACACCATATATTTT
TRBV27	NA	TRBD1	TRBJ1-4	CASSADRGNEKLFF	TGTGCCAGCAGTGCGGACAGGGGAAATGAAAAACTGTTTTTT
TRBV6-5	few	TRBD1	TRBJ1-2	CASSSAGTGFGYTF	TGTGCCAGCAGTTCAGCGGGGACAGGGTTTGGCTACACCTTC
TRBV27	NA	NA	TRBJ2-3	CASSYRLTYSTDTQYF	TGTGCCAGCAGTTACCGCCTCACCTACAGCACAGATACGCAGTATTTT
TRBV13	NA	NA	TRBJ1-3	CASSLEPSGNTIYF	TGTGCCAGCAGCTTAGAACCCTCTGGAAACACCATATATTTT
TRBV5-5	few	NA	TRBJ1-1	CASSLYGPVGAFF	TGTGCCAGCAGCCTATATGGTCCGGTCGGGGCTTTCTTT
TRBV6-6	NA	NA	TRBJ1-1	CASSYSSSNTEAFF	TGTGCCAGCAGTTACTCGAGCAGCAACACTGAAGCTTTCTTT
TRBV7-9	NA	TRBD2	TRBJ2-7	CASSRGGSPYEQYF	TGTGCCAGCAGCCGGGGGGGTAGCCCCTACGAGCAGTACTTC
TRBV30	NA	NA	TRBJ2-7	CAWSNGEPYEQYF	TGTGCCTGGAGTAACGGGGAACCCTACGAGCAGTACTTC
TRBV6-5	NA	NA	TRBJ1-4	CASSYRTPTLEKLFF	TGTGCCAGCAGTTACAGGACTCCGACGCTTGAAAAACTGTTTTTT
TRBV4-1	NA	NA	TRBJ1-1	CASSLGGGTWGEAFF	TGCGCCAGCAGCCTTGGCGGAGGGACATGGGGTGAAGCTTTCTTT
TRBV9	NA	NA	TRBJ1-1	CASRPTGLNTEAFF	TGTGCCAGCAGACCAACAGGGCTGAACACTGAAGCTTTCTTT
TRBV4-1	few	NA	TRBJ1-3	CASSHPLSGNTIYF	TGCGCCAGCAGCCACCCTTTGTCCGGAAACACCATATATTTT
TRBV6-1	NA	TRBD1	TRBJ2-6	CASTGGNSGANVLTF	TGTGCCAGCACAGGGGGCAACTCTGGGGCCAACGTCCTGACTTTC
TRBV5-5	NA	NA	TRBJ2-4	CASSPISIRVVKNIQYF	TGTGCCAGCAGCCCCATCTCAATCAGGGTAGTCAAAAACATTCAGTACTTC
TRBV4-3	NA	NA	TRBJ2-7	CASSQDRGNAYEQYF	TGCGCCAGCAGCCAAGATCGGGGCAACGCCTACGAGCAGTACTTC
TRBV6-1	NA	NA	TRBJ1-5	CASSEGYGGNQPQHF	TGTGCCAGCAGTGAAGGGTACGGGGGTAATCAGCCCCAGCATTTT
TRBV19	NA	NA	TRBJ2-3	CASSIRPRRWTGMGDTQYF	TGTGCCAGTAGTATAAGACCCCGCCGGTGGACGGGAATGGGGGATACGCAGTATTTT
TRBV5-3	NA	NA	TRBJ2-7	CASSLRTETYEQYF	TGTGCCAGCAGCTTGCGGACGGAGACCTACGAGCAGTACTTC
TRBV18	NA	NA	TRBJ1-3	CASSPVFNSGNTIYF	TGTGCCAGCTCACCGGTATTTAACTCTGGAAACACCATATATTTT
TRBV19	NA	NA	TRBJ1-5	CASSADINSNQPQHF	TGTGCCAGTAGTGCGGACATAAATAGCAATCAGCCCCAGCATTTT
TRBV5-1	NA	TRBD1	TRBJ2-2	CASHGIEGAPIGELFF	TGCGCCAGCCACGGCATAGAGGGGGCGCCGATCGGGGAGCTGTTTTTT
TRBV6-5	NA	NA	TRBJ2-7	CASSRAGAANYEQYF	TGTGCCAGCAGTAGGGCAGGGGCCGCGAACTACGAGCAGTACTTC
TRBV10-3	once	NA	TRBJ1-4	CATTPGRIATNEKLFF	TGTGCCACGACCCCGGGACGGATAGCAACTAATGAAAAACTGTTTTTT
TRBV30	NA	NA	TRBJ2-6	CAWSGRAGANVLTF	TGTGCCTGGAGTGGGCGAGCTGGGGCCAACGTCCTGACTTTC
TRBV5-4	NA	NA	TRBJ2-2	CASTSGTGELFF	TGTGCCAGCACCTCGGGTACCGGGGAGCTGTTTTTT
TRBV27	NA	TRBD1	TRBJ2-3	CASSLAQGVDTQYF	TGTGCCAGCAGTTTAGCCCAGGGGGTAGATACGCAGTATTTT
TRBV7-3	few	TRBD2	TRBJ2-3	CASSTVAGDTQYF	TGTGCCAGCAGCACAGTAGCGGGAGATACGCAGTATTTT
TRBV6-5	NA	NA	TRBJ1-4	CASMQGHTLGEKLFF	TGTGCCAGCATGCAGGGCCACACCCTGGGGGAAAAACTGTTTTTT
TRBV6-5	NA	TRBD1	TRBJ2-3	CASSYQGTGVGDTQYF	TGTGCCAGCAGTTACCAAGGGACAGGGGTGGGAGATACGCAGTATTTT
TRBV4-1	once	NA	TRBJ1-2	CASSQVSGDGYTF	TGCGCCAGCAGCCAAGTCTCAGGCGATGGCTACACCTTC
TRBV5-6	NA	NA	TRBJ1-5	CASSYKGGQPQHF	TGTGCCAGCAGCTATAAGGGTGGGCAGCCCCAGCATTTT
TRBV14	NA	TRBD1	TRBJ1-6	CASSQAGQDFPPLHF	TGTGCCAGCAGCCAAGCCGGACAGGATTTTCCACCCCTCCACTTT
TRBV9	NA	NA	TRBJ2-7	CASSVGFSGTYEQYF	TGTGCCAGCAGCGTAGGCTTTTCCGGGACCTACGAGCAGTACTTC
TRBV6-5	NA	TRBD2	TRBJ2-1	CASSGSGGSYNEQFF	TGTGCCAGCAGCGGGAGCGGGGGCTCCTACAATGAGCAGTTCTTC